The 32 T cell receptor beta chains below all came from one sample that was sequenced in a study of shared clonotypes between healthy human individuals. This table comes from immunoSEQ multiplex PCR, and its TCRdb copy is limited to in-frame clones, with some not included. The data show 2 million or so clones, around 96% seen once. CD45RO-negative, CCR7-selected cells formed the naive CD8 fraction, which excluded terminally differentiated effector memory CD45RA+ cells. Sequencing was done on a sample of naive CD8+ T cells sorted from blood. All receptors derive from a man aged 18 to 29 in good health.

The chain recombines TRBV4-1 with TRBJ2-7, with 8 bases fitting TRBD1. CDR1 is MGHRA and CDR2 is YSYEKL in the germline V gene. The length of the CDR3 is 15 residues. The trim removed 1 base at V and 4 bases at J, leaving 6 bases unmatched. The CDR3 nucleotides read TGCGCCAGCAGCCAAGTTCTGACAGGGGCATACGAGCAGTACTTC. Its protein product is CASSQVLTGAYEQYF.

In this sample, this clone turned up once. The chain employs TRBV21-1 and TRBJ2-4; the table calls TRBD1, which could not be checked here. TRBV21-1 counts as a pseudogene. This CDR3 contains 19 residues. The CDR3 region is CASSIWTDDMKGALNIQYF. DNA for the CDR3: TGTGCCAGCAGCATCTGGACAGACGATATGAAGGGGGCCCTAAACATTCAGTACTTC.

The J gene is TRBJ1-5, the V gene TRBV4-3; possibly TRBD1 for D (6 bases). V lost 0 bases to trimming and J lost 3 bases, with 12 bases between them. The CDR3 extends over 16 amino acids. CDR1 is LGHNA, CDR2 YSLEER, per germline. The CDR3 loop reads CASSQDLTGTNQPQHF. CDR3 DNA: TGCGCCAGCAGCCAAGATTTGACAGGAACCAATCAGCCCCAGCATTTT.

On this clone: At the DNA level, this CDR3 is encoded by other sequences in the same sample as well. The chain joins TRBV28 to TRBJ2-2, with D perhaps TRBD2 (7 bases). V was clipped by 3 bases and J by 2 bases, with 10 bases between them. CDR3 size: 15 residues. The germline V gene encodes CDR1 MDHEN and CDR2 SYDVKM. In DNA form, the CDR3 reads TGTGCCAGCAGTTTCAGGGGACTAAACACCGGGGAGCTGTTTTTT. Amino acid sequence: CASSFRGLNTGELFF.

This clone was counted a single time. The chain employs TRBV13 and TRBJ2-7; D uncertain. The CDR3 spans 12 residues. Trimming left V 6 bases short and J 2 bases short, with 8 bases between. The V gene's germline CDR1 is PRHDT and CDR2 FYEKMQ (reference sequence). The DNA of the CDR3 is TGTGCCAGCAGTCGAGTCCCCTACGAGCAGTACTTC. Its translation is CASSRVPYEQYF.

This chain joins TRBV19 and TRBJ1-1; perhaps TRBD1 as D (6 bases). V shed 2 bases and J shed 2 bases, with 9 bases lying between them. The CDR3 is 14 amino acids. Looked up from germline, CDR1 is LNHDA and CDR2 is SQIVND (reference sequence). The CDR3 sequence is CASSIQGPNTEAFF. The DNA for the CDR3 is TGTGCCAGTAGTATACAGGGGCCCAACACTGAAGCTTTCTTT.

V is TRBV11-2 and J is TRBJ2-7, with TRBD1 matching over 8 bases. Trimming removed 1 base from V and 7 bases from J; junction bases left unmatched: 9. CDR1 SGHAT and CDR2 FQNNGV come from the germline V gene. The CDR3 consists of 15 residues. The CDR3 bases are TGTGCCAGCAGCTTAGGTCGGACAGGGCCAAGAGAGCAGTACTTC. Translated: CASSLGRTGPREQYF. Drawing the rest from reference TRBV11-2 and TRBJ2-7, the complete variable domain is EAGVAQSPRYKIIEKRQSVAFWCNPISGHATLYWYQQILGQGPKLLIQFQNNGVVDDSQLPKDRFSAERLKGVDSTLKIQPAKLEDSAVYLCASSLGRTGPREQYFGPGTRLTVT.

This chain links TRBV7-3 with TRBJ2-2; 11 bases agree with TRBD1. The CDR3 sequence is 15 residues long. CDR1 and CDR2 (germline): SGHTA, FQGTGA. V was pared by 4 bases and J by 6 bases, with 4 bases of the junction left unmatched. CDR3: CASSSGQGAPGELFF. DNA for the CDR3: TGTGCCAGCAGCTCCGGACAGGGGGCTCCCGGGGAGCTGTTTTTT.

V is TRBV6-5 and J is TRBJ2-1, with 12 bases identical to TRBD1. CDR3 length: 15 residues. CDR1 is MNHEY and CDR2 is SVGAGI in the germline V gene. V lost 5 bases, J lost 9 bases, and 8 bases stayed unmatched. DNA for the CDR3: TGTGCCAGCAGTCCCGCCGGGACAGGGGGCATTGAGCAGTTCTTC. Translating gives CASSPAGTGGIEQFF.

With respect to this clone: The same CDR3 can be traced to other DNA sequences in this sample. The chain joins TRBV6-5 to TRBJ1-5; 7 bases line up with TRBD1. V dropped 0 bases and J dropped 4; count of bases not matched to a gene: 0. Germline values: CDR1 MNHEY, CDR2 SVGAGI. CDR3 length: 14 amino acids. This chain's CDR3 is CASSYSQGNQPQHF. In DNA, the CDR3 is TGTGCCAGCAGTTACTCACAGGGGAATCAGCCCCAGCATTTT.

CDR3 in amino acids: CATSGRSGELFF. CDR3 in DNA: TGTGCCACCAGCGGGAGGTCCGGGGAGCTGTTTTTT. This chain links TRBV15 with TRBJ2-2; possibly TRBD2 for D (6 bases). CDR1 LNHNV and CDR2 YYDKDF come from the germline V gene (reference sequence). The CDR3 has 12 amino acids. V was clipped by 5 bases and J by 6 bases, with 7 bases between them.

The V and J genes are TRBV30 and TRBJ1-1; D remains unclear. The CDR3 is 13 amino acids. CDR1 GTSNPN and CDR2 SVGIG come from the germline V gene (reference sequence). V gave up 3 bases and J gave up 0 bases, with 8 bases separating them. The CDR3 sequence is CAWRGTVNTEAFF. CDR3 sequence (DNA): TGTGCCTGGAGGGGAACAGTGAACACTGAAGCTTTCTTT.

The chain uses TRBV19 and TRBJ2-7; 9 nucleotides agree with TRBD1. The CDR3 is made up of 13 amino acids. The V gene end was trimmed by 6 bases and the J gene end by 5 bases; junction bases not matched to a gene: 5. Germline lookup yields CDR1 LNHDA and CDR2 SQIVND (reference sequence). The CDR3 loop is CASRTGGLDEQYF. CDR3 coding DNA: TGTGCCAGTAGGACAGGGGGTCTCGACGAGCAGTACTTC. Full variable domain (rest looked up from reference TRBV19 and TRBJ2-7): DGGITQSPKYLFRKEGQNVTLSCEQNLNHDAMYWYRQDPGQGLRLIYYSQIVNDFQKGDIAEGYSVSREKKESFPLTVTSAQKNPTAFYLCASRTGGLDEQYFGPGTRLTVT.

The genes are TRBV27 and TRBJ2-1, with 10 bases matching TRBD1. CDR1 is MNHEY and CDR2 is SMNVEV in the germline V gene (reference sequence). The V gene end was trimmed by 1 base and the J gene end by 9 bases; junction bases not matched to a gene: 9. There are 16 residues in the CDR3. The CDR3 is CASSLLGDRGPSEQFF. The CDR3 nucleotides read TGTGCCAGCAGTTTATTGGGGGACAGGGGACCAAGTGAGCAGTTCTTC.

The chain combines TRBV6-1 with TRBJ2-5, with D perhaps matching TRBD1 (6 bases). V was shortened by 2 bases and J by 0 bases, with 13 bases between the two germline ends. Germline-derived CDR1 and CDR2 are MNHNS and SASEGT. The CDR3 is 16 amino acids. The CDR3 reads CASSEMGRGYQETQYF. In DNA, the CDR3 is TGTGCCAGCAGTGAAATGGGCAGGGGATACCAAGAGACCCAGTACTTC.

The chain is built from TRBV25-1 and TRBJ1-2; D gene uncertain. Germline V gives CDR1 MGHDK, CDR2 SYGVNS. This CDR3 comprises 13 residues. Trimming cost V 2 bases and J 4 bases, with 8 bases left between them. The CDR3 sequence: CASSEIQFYGYTF. CDR3 nucleotides: TGTGCCAGCAGTGAAATACAGTTCTATGGCTACACCTTC.

The chain recombines TRBV2 with TRBJ1-1; the match to TRBD1 covers 9 bases. CDR1 and CDR2 from the germline V gene are SNHLY and FYNNEI. This CDR3 is built from 16 residues. The ends lost 4 bases at V and 10 bases at J; junction bases unmatched: 16. CDR3 region: CASSGSGGQGLQGAFF. CDR3 nucleotide sequence: TGTGCCAGCAGTGGGTCCGGGGGACAGGGACTCCAAGGAGCTTTCTTT.

The V call is TRBV7-2, the J call TRBJ1-3; D possibly corresponds to TRBD1 (5 bases). Trimming stripped 0 bases from V and 4 bases from J, with 10 bases between. The germline V gene encodes CDR1 SGHTA and CDR2 FQGNSA. The CDR3 is 15 residues long. CDR3 in amino acids: CASSLAWGSGNTIYF. In DNA, the CDR3 is TGTGCCAGCAGCTTAGCGTGGGGGTCCGGAAACACCATATATTTT.

This clone was seen once. The chain couples TRBV23-1 to TRBJ2-5; TRBD2 matches 10 bases. TRBV23-1 is placed among ORFs of uncertain function. V lost 4 bases to trimming and J lost 3 bases; unmatched junction nucleotides: 11. This CDR3 comprises 17 residues. The CDR3 reads CASSLPLGLAGEETQYF. In DNA, the CDR3 is TGCGCCAGCAGTCTCCCCCTCGGGCTAGCGGGGGAAGAGACCCAGTACTTC.

The genes are TRBV5-1 and TRBJ2-5; D might be TRBD2 (7 bases). The CDR3 totals 15 residues. Germline V gene data show CDR1 as SGHRS and CDR2 as YFSETQ. Trimming removed 3 bases at V and 0 bases at J, with 12 bases between. CDR3 nucleotide sequence: TGCGCCAGCAGCTGGGAGGGACATTACCAAGAGACCCAGTACTTC. Protein: CASSWEGHYQETQYF.

This rearrangement joins TRBV10-1 to TRBJ2-2; D perhaps matches TRBD1 (6 bases). The CDR3 spans 17 residues. Germline V gene data show CDR1 as WNHNN and CDR2 as SYGVQD (reference sequence). Between the trimmed V and J ends, which lost 3 bases and 1 base, there was a span of 15 bases. DNA of the CDR3: TGCGCCAGCAGTGATGGCGGAAACAGGGAGAACACCGGGGAGCTGTTTTTT. It codes for CASSDGGNRENTGELFF.

This clone has just one count. J is TRBJ2-6 and V is TRBV9, with 7 nucleotides matching TRBD1. CDR3 length equals 19 residues. Trimming took 3 bases from V and 0 from J; bases not matched to a gene: 12. Germline CDR1 and CDR2: SGDLS and YYNGEE. CDR3 protein: CASSAGTDIRPSGANVLTF. CDR3 nucleotide sequence: TGTGCCAGCAGCGCCGGGACAGACATAAGACCCTCTGGGGCCAACGTCCTGACTTTC.

This clone was counted a few times. Other DNA sequences in this sample translate to the same CDR3. The chain combines TRBV4-1 with TRBJ2-7, with D unclear. This CDR3 is built from 13 residues. Germline values: CDR1 MGHRA, CDR2 YSYEKL. Trimming stripped 1 base from V and 2 bases from J, with 6 bases between. This chain's CDR3 is CASSQVGPYEQYF. The CDR3 DNA reads TGCGCCAGCAGCCAAGTCGGGCCCTACGAGCAGTACTTC.

The V and J genes are TRBV28 and TRBJ1-6, with TRBD1 matching over 11 bases. The germline V gene encodes CDR1 MDHEN and CDR2 SYDVKM. V gave up 3 bases and J gave up 8 bases; unmatched junction bases: 9. The CDR3 contains 17 residues. The DNA of the CDR3 is TGTGCCAGCAGTTTCTGGACAGGGGGCCCCCCTTATTCACCCCTCCACTTT. It is translated as CASSFWTGGPPYSPLHF.

CDR3 in amino acids: CASSWRQGPFNYGYTF. The CDR3 DNA reads TGTGCCAGCAGCTGGAGACAGGGGCCCTTTAACTATGGCTACACCTTC. The J gene is TRBJ1-2, the V gene TRBV5-6, with 8 bases aligning to TRBD1. CDR1 is SGHDT and CDR2 is YYEEEE in the germline V gene. The CDR3 loop spans 16 amino acids. V shed 3 bases and J 1 base; nucleotides not matched to a gene: 8.

Turning to this clone: Different DNA sequences within this sample yield the same CDR3. This sequence joins TRBV27 and TRBJ2-3; 13 nucleotides agree with TRBD2. The germline gives CDR1 MNHEY, CDR2 SMNVEV (reference sequence). The junction had 4 bases not matched to a gene; V was cut back by 4 bases and J by 3 bases. The CDR3 loop spans 16 amino acids. CDR3 sequence (DNA): TGTGCCAGCAGTTCTCGGACTAGCGGGGGAACAGATACGCAGTATTTT. This gives the protein CASSSRTSGGTDTQYF.

The CDR3 region is CARSPSGAEIEAFF. The CDR3 bases are TGTGCCAGAAGCCCCAGTGGGGCCGAGATTGAAGCTTTCTTT. The chain employs TRBV5-3 and TRBJ1-1, with D possibly being TRBD1 (5 bases). TRBV5-3 is an ORF for which the function is uncertain. The CDR3 extends over 14 amino acids. V was trimmed by 4 bases and J by 7 bases, leaving 17 bases between them.

The V gene is TRBV7-3, the J gene TRBJ2-1, with a tentative D call TRBD1 (6 bases). This CDR3 is built from 18 residues. Trimming stripped 1 base from V and 0 bases from J, with 16 bases between. The germline V gene encodes CDR1 SGHTA and CDR2 FQGTGA. As DNA, the CDR3 is TGTGCCAGCAGCTTAAACTCGGACAGTTTAAGCTCCTACAATGAGCAGTTCTTC. It codes for CASSLNSDSLSSYNEQFF.

This clone was observed a single time. The chain has TRBV5-1 and TRBJ2-1; 9 bases match TRBD2. CDR1 and CDR2 (germline): SGHRS, YFSETQ. This CDR3 comprises 15 residues. V lost 1 base, J lost 6 bases, and 5 bases stayed unmatched. This CDR3 reads CASSLLAGLLNEQFF. The CDR3 region has the DNA TGCGCCAGCAGCTTGCTAGCGGGGCTCCTCAATGAGCAGTTCTTC.

The V and J genes are TRBV7-9 and TRBJ2-6, with D unclear. With 8 bases removed from V and 1 base from J, the gap between germline ends came to 3 bases. The CDR3 is 12 amino acids. CDR1 is SEHNR, CDR2 FQNEAQ, per germline (reference sequence). Here the CDR3 DNA reads TGTGCCAGCTTTTCTGGGGCCAACGTCCTGACTTTC. This encodes CASFSGANVLTF.

The chain employs TRBV14 and TRBJ2-2; 8 bases agree with TRBD2. V lost 4 bases and J lost 6; bases outside the gene matches: 4. The germline gives CDR1 SGHDN, CDR2 FVKESK. This CDR3 region has 14 residues. In DNA form, the CDR3 reads TGTGCCAGCAGCCTAGGACTAGCTCCCGGGGAGCTGTTTTTT. Its protein product is CASSLGLAPGELFF. Combining the CDR3 with reference TRBV14 and TRBJ2-2 gives the whole variable domain EAGVTQFPSHSVIEKGQTVTLRCDPISGHDNLYWYRRVMGKEIKFLLHFVKESKQDESGMPNNRFLAERTGGTYSTLKVQPAELEDSGVYFCASSLGLAPGELFFGEGSRLTVL.

The chain combines TRBV5-6 with TRBJ2-7; D not resolved. This CDR3 contains 14 residues. V was shortened by 0 bases and J by 3 bases, with 10 bases between the two germline ends. Germline V lookup: CDR1 SGHDT, CDR2 YYEEEE. The CDR3 DNA follows: TGTGCCAGCAGCTTGGGGCCGGTTTTCTACGAGCAGTACTTC. It is translated as CASSLGPVFYEQYF.